This T cell receptor (beta chain) was recorded in a study of cytomegalovirus exposure and HLA in healthy donors. The junction had 3 bases not matched to a gene; V was cut back by 3 bases and J by 5 bases. Germline loops: CDR1 KGHSH, CDR2 LQKENI. The CDR3 runs 13 residues. The study's findings and limits: Relative to equally common others, HLA-associated TCR beta chains showed greater clonal expansion in a later analysis. Data from an earlier analysis indicated that most TCR beta V segments were productive either about 87% or about 30% of the time. V- and J-gene trimming of TCR beta was linked (in a later analysis) to a missense DCLRE1C variant.

Only one count was recorded for this clone. As yet, its antigen is unknown. PCR amplification relied on 60 Vbeta primers (plus 13 Jbeta primers). This table comes from immunoSEQ multiplex PCR, and its TCRdb copy is limited to in-frame clones, with some not included. The table lists approximately 120,000 clones, 81% of them singletons. V and J are TRBV18 and TRBJ2-7; 8 bases align to TRBD1. Input material: PBMCs. This TCR came from a woman in her twenties or thirties in good health and CMV-seronegative. Here the CDR3 DNA reads TGTGCCAGCTCACCGACAGGGGTTCACGAGCAGTACTTC. As protein: CASSPTGVHEQYF.